One sample yielded the 2 T cell receptor beta chains listed below, sequenced in a study of beta chain features in type 1 diabetes. General study results and limits: Moderate but significant shortening of TCRB CDR3s was recorded in all four CD4+ subsets from Type 1 diabetes patients.

The entirety of the isolated RNA underwent reverse transcription, so expressed TCRB transcripts were sequenced. Some clones are missing from TCRdb's copy, which holds only in-frame ones; the method was immunoSEQ multiplex PCR. The table records 25,000 to 30,000 clones, 40% to 60% of them present only once. Their recognized antigens are unknown. The specimen was stem cell memory CD4+ T cells from blood. These receptor sequences come from a man aged 25 to 45 with type 1 diabetes.

Only a few counts were recorded for this clone. The chain joins TRBV18 to TRBJ2-1, with 8 positions matching TRBD2. Germline V gene sequence: CDR1 KGHSH, CDR2 LQKENI. The CDR3 totals 14 residues. The V gene end was trimmed by 6 bases and the J gene end by 4 bases; junction bases not matched to a gene: 5. The chain's CDR3 is CASSREGHYNEQFF. The CDR3 DNA reads as TGTGCCAGCTCCCGGGAGGGACATTACAATGAGCAGTTCTTC.

This clone was observed a few times. The rearrangement joins TRBV25-1 to TRBJ2-7, with D tentatively TRBD2 (6 bases). V dropped 4 bases and J dropped 9 bases, with 16 bases sitting between them. Per the germline V gene, CDR1 is MGHDK and CDR2 is SYGVNS. The CDR3 totals 13 residues. This CDR3 reads CASSASGGLGQYF. The DNA for the CDR3 is TGTGCCAGCAGTGCTTCCGGGGGACTTGGGCAGTACTTC.